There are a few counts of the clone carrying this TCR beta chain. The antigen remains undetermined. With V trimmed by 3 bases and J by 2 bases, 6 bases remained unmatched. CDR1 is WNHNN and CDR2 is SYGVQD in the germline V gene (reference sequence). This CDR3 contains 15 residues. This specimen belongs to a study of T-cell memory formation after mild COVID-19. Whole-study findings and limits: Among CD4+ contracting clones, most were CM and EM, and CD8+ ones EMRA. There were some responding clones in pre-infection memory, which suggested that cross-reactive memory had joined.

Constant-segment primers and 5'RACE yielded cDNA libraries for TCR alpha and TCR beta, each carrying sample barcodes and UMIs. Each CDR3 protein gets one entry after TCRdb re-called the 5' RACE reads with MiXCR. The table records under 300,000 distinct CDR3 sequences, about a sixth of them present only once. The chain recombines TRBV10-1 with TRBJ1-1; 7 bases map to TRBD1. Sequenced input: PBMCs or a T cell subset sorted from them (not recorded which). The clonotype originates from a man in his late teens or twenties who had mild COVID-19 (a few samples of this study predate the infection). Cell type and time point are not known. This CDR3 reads CASSEGGTANTEAFF. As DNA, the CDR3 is TGCGCCAGCAGTGAAGGCGGGACAGCTAACACTGAAGCTTTCTTT.